A selection of T cell receptor beta chains follows, all from one sample in a study of radiation and T cells in renal cell carcinoma. The method was immunoSEQ multiplex PCR; TCRdb's version includes in-frame clones alone and lacks a portion of them. The sample lists some 100,000 clones, 70% to 85% occurring once. Sequencing used blood, obtained from a patient whose treatment included radiotherapy and nephrectomy. These receptor sequences come from a man aged 60 to 75 with renal cell carcinoma. Both conserved end residues are trimmed from each CDR3. The D gene is left open where the match is weak.

d_call cdr3_length v_call cdr3_aa
TRBD1 13 TRBV28 ASKGIGQGNYGYT
- 13 TRBV4-3 ASSQEGPAKNIQY
TRBD1 11 TRBV5-4 ASSYQGGQPQH
- 16 TRBV4-2 ASSQEVRLENSGNTIY
TRBD2 13 TRBV28 ASRTSGRGGDTQY
- 11 TRBV7-2 ASSFAAMETQY
TRBD1 11 TRBV9 ASSPGQRNTIY
TRBD2 13 TRBV4-1 ASSQETSGSHEQF
- 13 TRBV4-2 ASSHMISHQETQY
TRBD1 14 TRBV11-2 ASSLSPTGYFYEQY
TRBD2 18 TRBV15 ATSPRPGTSGSPGGDEQF
TRBD2 15 TRBV2 ASSPTSLALSPPEQF
- 9 TRBV7-8 ASSLTLEAF
- 12 TRBV18 ASSGGLDYNEQF
- 11 TRBV19 ASSMRQVNGYT
- 9 TRBV27 ASSLYNEQF
- 10 TRBV29-1 SVERGEETQY
TRBD1 11 TRBV5-1 ASSLGTGPEAF
- 12 TRBV5-1 ASSLDGYNQPQH
TRBD2 14 TRBV15 ATSRGVAGEGETQY
- 10 TRBV5-1 ASSRSTDTQY
- 12 TRBV7-6 ASSLQAGSYEQY
TRBD2 13 TRBV19 ASSRLAGGYNEQF
- 14 TRBV5-6 ASTLVGKMNTGELF
- 12 TRBV7-8 ASSLAGGSYEQY
- 12 TRBV27 ASSLKATTDTQY
TRBD1 13 TRBV6-5 ASSYRQGAGNEQF
TRBD1 11 TRBV18 ASSPGQGWEQY
- 11 TRBV7-2 ASSLAVGYEQY
TRBD2 13 TRBV6-1 ASSALAGVGGELF
- 11 TRBV6-5 ASSYTVNTEAF
TRBD1 15 TRBV7-9 ASSLAGTGYSGNTIY
- 10 TRBV7-7 ASSLARGGAV
TRBD2 17 TRBV5-6 ASSLEYRYWTSAYNEQF
TRBD2 14 TRBV7-6 ASSLPTSGIAHEQF
TRBD1 12 TRBV6-5 ASSYGTGPNEQY